This T cell receptor beta chain was identified during a study of cytomegalovirus exposure and HLA in healthy donors. For the study at large: Earlier work reported 117 million unique TCR beta sequences from 180 million or so T cells. Assignment to the Caucasian-associated ancestry cluster applied to approximately 80% of the roughly 410 genotyped donors. Regarding the study as a whole: The study flagged roughly 150 TCR beta chains as cytomegalovirus-associated. Reportedly, diagnosis of cytomegalovirus status by the classifier showed high specificity and sensitivity.

Vbeta (60) and Jbeta (13) primers were used in the PCR. Assay: immunoSEQ multiplex PCR; the TCRdb copy retains only in-frame clones and omits some. The repertoire holds roughly 89,000 clones, with approximately 80% as singletons. To note about this clone: Its antigen is not known.

Trimming removed 1 base at V and 3 bases at J, with 6 bases between. Germline V gene lookup returns CDR1 LNHDA and CDR2 SQIVND (reference sequence). This CDR3 is 13 amino acids long. The V call is TRBV19, the J call TRBJ1-1; D is ambiguous. This clonotype was obtained from a man younger than 30 in good health and CMV-seronegative. Sequencing was done on a sample of PBMCs. The CDR3 nucleotides are TGTGCCAGTAGTATAGCCGGGGACACTGAAGCTTTCTTT. Translated: CASSIAGDTEAFF.